These T cell receptor beta chains were read from a single sample in a study of blood T cell repertoires in COVID-19. Measured with immunoSEQ multiplex PCR; TCRdb has only the in-frame clones, and not every one. Of about 100,000 clones listed, 80% to 95% are singletons. Sequencing was carried out using peripheral blood. These receptors originate from a man in his fifties or sixties with acute or convalescent COVID-19. The CDR3 runs from the conserved cysteine through the conserved F or W. Fields, in order: clone size, J gene, V gene, CDR3 protein. Rows may omit the clone size; those that give it use once, few, many or a size class.

once | TRBJ2-1 | TRBV4-1 | CASSPIGALSSYNEQFF
. | TRBJ2-5 | TRBV6-5 | CASLPRGETQYF
once | TRBJ1-1 | TRBV28 | CASWEDTEAFF
. | TRBJ2-1 | TRBV6-4 | CASSALPLAGPRNEQFF
. | TRBJ2-4 | TRBV18 | CASSPATGEGRNIQYF
. | TRBJ2-1 | TRBV27 | CASRPTWSSYNEQFF
. | TRBJ1-1 | TRBV30 | CAYAISGSGTEAFF
. | TRBJ1-2 | TRBV5-4 | CASSLGQGGDYGYTF
. | TRBJ2-7 | TRBV3-1/TRBV3-2 | CASSQAGYEQYF
. | TRBJ1-1 | TRBV29-1 | CSVVQGIVEAFF
few | TRBJ1-4 | TRBV6-5 | CASSPDRWNEKLFF
. | TRBJ2-6 | TRBV5-6 | CASSLLRGALSGANVLTF
. | TRBJ2-3 | TRBV28 | CASGHSVTDTQYF
. | TRBJ2-7 | TRBV11-2 | CASSLSDRNYEQYF
. | TRBJ2-1 | TRBV30 | CAWTLAGVEQFF
. | TRBJ2-5 | TRBV6-1 | CASSEGGAGETQYF
. | TRBJ1-1 | TRBV18 | CASSPNRNTEAFF
. | TRBJ1-2 | TRBV19 | CASSIEDRGYGYTF
. | TRBJ2-2 | TRBV7-3 | CASSDGRNTGELFF
once | TRBJ1-5 | TRBV13 | CASSSYRGHDSNQPQHF
. | TRBJ1-5 | TRBV30 | CAWSGPKVTGNQPQHF
few | TRBJ1-4 | TRBV5-4 | CASSQTTGGNEKLFF
. | TRBJ1-6 | TRBV5-4 | CASSLDRGSNSPLHF
. | TRBJ2-1 | TRBV24-1 | CATSPRRDYNEQFF
. | TRBJ2-7 | TRBV2 | CASSEAKGLSNEQYF
. | TRBJ2-1 | TRBV19 | CASSLGTVNEQFF
. | TRBJ2-1 | TRBV11-2 | CASSTSGSSYNEQFF
. | TRBJ1-5 | TRBV5-5 | CASSHQGERQPQHF
. | TRBJ2-1 | TRBV20-1 | CSASEEWERNEQFF
. | TRBJ2-5 | TRBV25-1 | CASSESGLAGGETQYF
. | TRBJ1-5 | TRBV4-1 | CASSHPGTTQPQHF
. | TRBJ2-5 | TRBV28 | CASSSSGSQETQYF
. | TRBJ1-1 | TRBV3-1/TRBV3-2 | CASSQGPSLNTEAFF
. | TRBJ1-3 | TRBV30 | CAWSGTARSGNTIYF
. | TRBJ1-6 | TRBV5-1 | CASSTGPNSPLHF
. | TRBJ2-5 | TRBV24-1 | CATSDLGTAQETQYF
. | TRBJ1-1 | TRBV6-2/TRBV6-3 | CASSYLDRLNTEAFF